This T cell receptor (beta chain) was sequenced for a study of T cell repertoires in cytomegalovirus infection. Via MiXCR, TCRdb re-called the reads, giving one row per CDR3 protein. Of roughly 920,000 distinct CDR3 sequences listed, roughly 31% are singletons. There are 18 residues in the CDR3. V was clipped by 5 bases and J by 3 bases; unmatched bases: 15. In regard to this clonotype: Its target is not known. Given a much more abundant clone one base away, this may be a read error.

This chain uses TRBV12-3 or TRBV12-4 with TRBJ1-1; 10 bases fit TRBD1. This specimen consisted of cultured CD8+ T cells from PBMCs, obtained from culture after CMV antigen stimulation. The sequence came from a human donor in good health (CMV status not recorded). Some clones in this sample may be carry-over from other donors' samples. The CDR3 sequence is CASSLPGQGEKVDTEAFF. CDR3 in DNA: TGTGCCAGCAGTCTCCCTGGACAGGGGGAAAAGGTGGACACTGAAGCTTTCTTT.